These 17 T cell receptor beta chains were all obtained from the same sample, sequenced in a study of cytomegalovirus exposure and HLA in healthy donors. The PCR made use of 60 Vbeta and 13 Jbeta primers. Only in-frame clones appear in the TCRdb table, and some are missing; sequencing was by immunoSEQ multiplex PCR. The sample's table shows tens of thousands of clones. Specimen: PBMCs. The receptor set was obtained from a woman aged 40 to 50 in good health and CMV-seropositive.

On this clone itself: A junction boundary mismatches the germline segment, possibly from a read error. The chain joins TRBV28 to TRBJ1-2; 7 bases match TRBD1. The CDR3 runs to 13 residues. The germline CDR1 and CDR2 sequences are MDHEN and SYDVKM. The CDR3 nucleotides read TGTGCCAGCAGGCGACAGGGTAACCATGGCTACACCTTC. Residues: CASRRQGNHGYTF.

The chain recombines TRBV4-1 with TRBJ1-5, with a tentative D call TRBD1 (5 bases). Trimming left V 4 bases short and J 3 bases short, with 16 bases between. The CDR3 spans 16 residues. Germline CDR1 is MGHRA and CDR2 is YSYEKL. The CDR3 spells CASSLLPGRNNQPQHF. CDR3 in DNA: TGCGCCAGCAGCCTCCTCCCAGGGCGAAACAATCAGCCCCAGCATTTT.

As concerns this clone: One end of the junction does not line up with germline, which may come from a read error. The rearrangement links TRBV7-7 to TRBJ2-1; 11 bases fit TRBD1. CDR3 length equals 20 residues. Germline V gene sequence: CDR1 SSHAT, CDR2 FNYEAQ (reference sequence). The CDR3 bases are TGTGCTAGCAGCCTTGGCCGGACAGGGGGCCCCCCAGTAACCTACAATGAGCAGTTCTTC. Protein sequence: CASSLGRTGGPPVTYNEQFF.

The chain couples TRBV5-1 to TRBJ1-6; 11 bases are shared with TRBD1. Germline V lookup: CDR1 SGHRS, CDR2 YFSETQ. V lost 4 bases, J lost 11 bases, and 5 bases stayed unmatched. The CDR3 length is 14 residues. CDR3 nucleotides: TGCGCCAGCAGCCCCGGACAGGGGGCTCCACCCCTCCACTTT. Translating gives CASSPGQGAPPLHF.

The chain combines TRBV27 with TRBJ2-7, with TRBD2 matching over 14 bases. CDR3 length: 14 residues. The germline gives CDR1 MNHEY, CDR2 SMNVEV (reference sequence). Trimming removed 9 bases from V and 6 bases from J; junction bases left unmatched: 7. CDR3 coding DNA: TGTGCCAGTCGGACTAGCGGGAGGCCTGCCGAGCAGTACTTC. It specifies CASRTSGRPAEQYF.

The chain links TRBV18 to TRBJ2-3; TRBD1 agrees at 9 bases. Germline V gene lookup returns CDR1 KGHSH and CDR2 LQKENI. The CDR3 contains 15 residues. The V gene end was trimmed by 0 bases and the J gene end by 6 bases; junction bases not matched to a gene: 4. The CDR3, as DNA: TGTGCCAGCTCACCACCGGGACAGGGTTGGGATACGCAGTATTTT. Residues: CASSPPGQGWDTQYF.

The CDR3, as DNA: TGTGCCAGCAGCGCAAGACAGGCCGAGCCCTATGGCTACACCTTC. Protein sequence: CASSARQAEPYGYTF. The chain combines TRBV9 with TRBJ1-2, with a tentative D call TRBD1 (6 bases). This CDR3 region has 15 residues. CDR1 and CDR2 from the germline V gene are SGDLS and YYNGEE. Between the trimmed V and J ends, which lost 3 bases and 4 bases, there was a span of 16 bases.

The chain recombines TRBV7-6 with TRBJ2-7; weak D call: TRBD2 (5 bases). The ends were cut back, 3 bases at V and 5 bases at J, with 17 bases in the middle. Germline-derived CDR1 and CDR2 are SGHVS and FNYEAQ. The CDR3 length is 15 residues. In nucleotides, the CDR3 is TGTGCCAGCAGCTTCGAGGGCAGCACAAGGGACGAGCAGTACTTC. This translates into CASSFEGSTRDEQYF.

The chain joins TRBV7-9 to TRBJ1-1, with D possibly TRBD1 on 5 matching bases. There are 14 residues in the CDR3. Per germline, CDR1 SEHNR and CDR2 FQNEAQ (reference sequence). Trimming cost V 3 bases and J 4 bases, with 12 bases left between them. CDR3 nucleotides: TGTGCCAGCAGCTTTAGGGTTCAGGGCACTGAAGCTTTCTTT. This gives the protein CASSFRVQGTEAFF. Drawing the rest from reference TRBV7-9 and TRBJ1-1, the complete variable domain is DTGVSQNPRHKITKRGQNVTFRCDPISEHNRLYWYRQTLGQGPEFLTYFQNEAQLEKSRLLSDRFSAERPKGSFSTLEIQRTEQGDSAMYLCASSFRVQGTEAFFGQGTRLTVV.

The chain uses TRBV9 and TRBJ2-2; D not certain. The CDR3 is 14 amino acids. The germline CDR1 and CDR2 sequences are SGDLS and YYNGEE. Trimming removed 2 bases at V and 4 bases at J, with 9 bases between. CDR3 nucleotide sequence: TGTGCCAGCAGCGTGAGGTTAGGCACCGGGGAGCTGTTTTTT. Its translation is CASSVRLGTGELFF.

This rearrangement joins TRBV30 to TRBJ2-3; D perhaps matches TRBD1 (6 bases). Germline CDR1 reads GTSNPN; CDR2 reads SVGIG (reference sequence). V gave up 5 bases and J gave up 1 base, with 10 bases separating them. CDR3 length: 13 amino acids. The CDR3 here is CAWSWTGTDTQYF. The CDR3 nucleotides are TGTGCCTGGTCCTGGACAGGCACAGATACGCAGTATTTT.

The chain combines TRBV5-1 with TRBJ2-1, with TRBD2 matching over 7 bases. V lost 3 bases, J lost 7 bases, and 19 bases stayed unmatched. The CDR3 is 18 residues long. Germline CDR1 is SGHRS and CDR2 is YFSETQ. The CDR3 region has the DNA TGCGCCAGCAGCTCCTTCCTTGGGGGGATGCGGGAGAGGAATGAGCAGTTCTTC. Encoded protein: CASSSFLGGMRERNEQFF.

The chain carries TRBV11-2 and TRBJ2-7; 13 bases are a match to TRBD2. The CDR3 is 15 amino acids. The trim removed 6 bases at V and 4 bases at J, leaving 6 bases unmatched. Germline CDR1 SGHAT, CDR2 FQNNGV. In DNA, the CDR3 is TGTGCCAGCAGTCCTGGGACTAGCGGGGTTTACGAGCAGTACTTC. This gives the protein CASSPGTSGVYEQYF.

J is TRBJ1-2 and V is TRBV4-1, with TRBD1 matching 9 bases. This CDR3 is 16 amino acids long. With 0 bases clipped from V and 6 bases from J, the junction kept 8 bases outside the gene matches. Germline V gene data show CDR1 as MGHRA and CDR2 as YSYEKL. The CDR3 region is CASSQETGTGRDGYTF. For the CDR3, the DNA is TGCGCCAGCAGCCAAGAAACCGGGACAGGGAGGGATGGCTACACCTTC.

The V and J genes are TRBV30 and TRBJ1-1; D ambiguous. The CDR3 totals 14 residues. Trimming stripped 4 bases from V and 3 bases from J, with 15 bases between. The germline V gene encodes CDR1 GTSNPN and CDR2 SVGIG (reference sequence). CDR3 loop: CAWTLGARDTEAFF. As DNA, the CDR3 is TGTGCCTGGACTTTGGGTGCACGGGACACTGAAGCTTTCTTT. Combining the CDR3 with reference TRBV30 and TRBJ1-1 gives the whole variable domain SQTIHQWPATLVQPVGSPLSLECTVEGTSNPNLYWYRQAAGRGLQLLFYSVGIGQISSEVPQNLSASRPQDRQFILSSKKLLLSDSGFYLCAWTLGARDTEAFFGQGTRLTVV.

The chain links TRBV30 to TRBJ1-5, with D maybe TRBD1 (5 bases). CDR3 length: 13 amino acids. V was clipped by 5 bases and J by 6 bases, with 14 bases between them. Per the germline V gene, CDR1 is GTSNPN and CDR2 is SVGIG (reference sequence). This CDR3 is CAWGRQPRQPQHF. The CDR3 DNA reads as TGTGCCTGGGGCAGACAGCCGCGTCAGCCCCAGCATTTT.

This chain joins TRBV27 and TRBJ2-3, with no clear D. V lost 6 bases and J 1 base, leaving 8 bases between the germline ends. This CDR3 contains 13 residues. Germline CDR1 and CDR2: MNHEY and SMNVEV (reference sequence). The CDR3 nucleotides read TGTGCCAGCAGCCTGACTGGCACAGATACGCAGTATTTT. Translation gives CASSLTGTDTQYF.